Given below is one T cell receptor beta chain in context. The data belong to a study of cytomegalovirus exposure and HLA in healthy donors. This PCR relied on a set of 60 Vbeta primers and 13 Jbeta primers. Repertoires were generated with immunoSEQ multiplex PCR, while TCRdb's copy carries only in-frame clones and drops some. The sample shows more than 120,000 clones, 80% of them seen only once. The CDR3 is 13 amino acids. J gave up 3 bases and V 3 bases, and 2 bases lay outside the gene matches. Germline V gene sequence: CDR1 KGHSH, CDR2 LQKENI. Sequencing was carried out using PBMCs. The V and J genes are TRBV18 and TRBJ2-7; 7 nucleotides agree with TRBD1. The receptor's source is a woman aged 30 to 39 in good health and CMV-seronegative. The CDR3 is CASSPPGGYEQYF. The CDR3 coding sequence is TGTGCCAGCTCACCGCCAGGGGGCTACGAGCAGTACTTC.